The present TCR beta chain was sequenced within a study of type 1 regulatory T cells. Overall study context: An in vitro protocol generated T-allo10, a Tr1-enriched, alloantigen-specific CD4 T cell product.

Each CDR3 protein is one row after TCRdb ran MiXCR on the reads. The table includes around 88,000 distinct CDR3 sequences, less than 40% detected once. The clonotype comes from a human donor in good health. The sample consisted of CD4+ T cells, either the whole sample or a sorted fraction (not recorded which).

In nucleotides, the CDR3 is TGTGCCAGTAGTATAGGCACTGGGGGTACTAGAATCTACGAGCAGTACTTC. Its protein is CASSIGTGGTRIYEQYF. This chain uses TRBV19 with TRBJ2-7; D tentatively reads TRBD1 or TRBD2 (5 bases each). The germline gives CDR1 LNHDA, CDR2 SQIVND (reference sequence). CDR3 length equals 17 residues. V was pared by 1 base and J by 3 bases, with 19 bases between.